This T cell receptor beta chain originates from a study of T cell clonotyping in hematopoietic cell transplantation. Trimming removed 6 bases from V and 1 base from J, with 11 bases in between. Germline values: CDR1 MNHEY, CDR2 SVGAGI. The CDR3 sequence is 14 residues long. The method was immunoSEQ multiplex PCR; TCRdb's version includes in-frame clones alone and lacks a portion of them. The sample includes 8,000 or so clones, around 96% of them seen just once. This chain joins TRBV6-5 and TRBJ2-3, with D perhaps matching TRBD2 (6 bases). The material was PBMCs, obtained 30 days after allogeneic stem cell transplant. The TCR comes from a male patient aged 40 to 50 who had an allogeneic stem cell transplant from a related donor, so the T cells may come from the graft donor. Some clones in this sample may be carry-over from other donors' samples. CDR3 sequence reads: CASRLATRTDTQYF. The DNA of the CDR3 is TGTGCCAGCAGGCTAGCGACTCGCACAGATACGCAGTATTTT.